The sequence of this T cell receptor (beta chain) was determined in a study of T cell repertoires in cytomegalovirus infection. About the research overall: Evidence of both CMV infection and a matching HLA type came from public TCR beta signatures. Study results and limitations: Clonotypes of TCR beta that were HLA-C-restricted and CMV-specific dominated the ex vivo response. Cumulated frequencies of public TCR beta families served to identify carriers of CMV plus the relevant HLA.

This clonotype came up a few times. Its target is unknown. V was pared by 3 bases and J by 9 bases, with 10 bases between. Germline CDR1 SGHKS, CDR2 YYEKEE (reference sequence). This CDR3 has 12 residues. Using its own MiXCR run on the reads, TCRdb lists one record per CDR3 protein. The data contain around 100,000 distinct CDR3 sequences, about 17% of them singletons. The TCR originated in a human donor in good health (CMV status not recorded). Some clones in this sample may be carry-over from other donors' samples. Sequencing was carried out using PBMCs. The chain joins TRBV5-5 to TRBJ2-1; perhaps D is TRBD1 or TRBD2 (5 bases each). The CDR3 DNA is TGTGCCAGCAGCTCGGGACGCCTTGAGCAGTTCTTC. Translation gives CASSSGRLEQFF.